This T cell receptor (beta chain) was captured by sequencing in a study of blood T cell repertoires in COVID-19. Study-level background: Researchers got acute and convalescent COVID-19 samples from the United States, Italy and Spain. Sources were T cells, B-cell-depleted T cells, or PBMCs; the material itself was cDNA or gDNA.

The table came from immunoSEQ multiplex PCR; TCRdb's copy has only in-frame clones and leaves some out. The sample contains more than 350,000 clones, approximately 90% of which appear only once. This CDR3 spans 15 amino acids. The germline V gene encodes CDR1 KGHDR and CDR2 SFDVKD. The junction had 7 bases not matched to a gene; V was cut back by 6 bases and J by 4 bases. Enrolled through a virtual design, the participants were between about 18 and 100 years of age and came from about two dozen US areas. The source is a woman aged 45-65 years who had recovered from COVID-19. Specimen: PBMCs or T cells enriched from blood (not recorded which). The V call is TRBV24-1, the J call TRBJ2-3; 9 nucleotides line up with TRBD1. CDR3 bases: TGTGCCACCAGTAACCGGGACAGGGATTCAGATACGCAGTATTTT. It translates to CATSNRDRDSDTQYF.